This T cell receptor beta chain was observed in a study of cytomegalovirus exposure and HLA in healthy donors. The CDR3 is 13 amino acids. The V end was cut by 5 bases, the J end by 2 bases, with 11 bases between. Germline V lookup: CDR1 SGHKS, CDR2 YYEKEE (reference sequence). The assay was immunoSEQ multiplex PCR, and TCRdb's table has in-frame clones only and misses some. The data hold 160,000 or so clones, with about nine tenths observed a single time. The chain has TRBV5-5 and TRBJ2-7; weak D call: TRBD1 (6 bases). The material sequenced was PBMCs. This receptor was identified in a man between 18 and 35 years old in good health and CMV-seropositive. CDR3 nucleotides: TGTGCCAGCAGAGACAGGAACACCTACGAGCAGTACTTC. Translation gives CASRDRNTYEQYF.